The rows below give T cell receptor beta chains drawn from one sample of a study of T cells after yellow fever vaccination. From the 5' RACE reads, TCRdb called clonotypes with MiXCR, one entry per CDR3 protein. The table lists about 550,000 distinct CDR3 sequences, 15% to 20% of them singletons. The material sequenced was PBMCs, taken 15 days after the yellow fever booster vaccination. The receptor set was obtained from a man aged 25-45 years who received the YFV17D yellow fever vaccine. The CDR3 runs from the conserved cysteine through the conserved F or W. Fields, in order: V gene, D gene, J gene, clone size, CDR3 DNA, CDR3 protein. A D gene is named only where the DNA matches it firmly. Clone size is stated in some rows and not others, as once, few, many or a class when expanded.

v_gene: TRBV3-1; d_gene: .; j_gene: TRBJ2-2; abundance: many; CDR3nt: TGTGCCAGCAGCCCACGGGGGGCGGGGGAATACACCGGGGAGCTGTTTTTT; CDR3aa: CASSPRGAGEYTGELFF
v_gene: TRBV3-1; d_gene: TRBD1; j_gene: TRBJ2-5; abundance: few; CDR3nt: TGTGCCAGCAGCCCCGGGACAGGGGCTCTGTACTTCGAGACCCAGTACTTC; CDR3aa: CASSPGTGALYFETQYF
v_gene: TRBV25-1; d_gene: TRBD2; j_gene: TRBJ2-2; abundance: few; CDR3nt: TGTGCCAGCAGTGGTACTTTGGGACTAGCGGGGAATACGAACACCGGGGAGCTGTTTTTT; CDR3aa: CASSGTLGLAGNTNTGELFF
v_gene: TRBV10-3; d_gene: TRBD1; j_gene: TRBJ2-7; abundance: many; CDR3nt: TGTGCCATCTCGGCCGTCCCGGGACAGGGGTCCTACGAGCAGTACTTC; CDR3aa: CAISAVPGQGSYEQYF
v_gene: TRBV7-2; d_gene: .; j_gene: TRBJ2-7; abundance: few; CDR3nt: TGTGCCAGCAGCTTAGAAGTGACGAGCTCCTACGAGCAGTACTTC; CDR3aa: CASSLEVTSSYEQYF
v_gene: TRBV7-9; d_gene: .; j_gene: TRBJ2-7; abundance: .; CDR3nt: TGTGCCAGCAGCTATGGGGCGGGACAGCGAGGCGAGCAGTACTTC; CDR3aa: CASSYGAGQRGEQYF
v_gene: TRBV7-3; d_gene: TRBD2; j_gene: TRBJ2-3; abundance: few; CDR3nt: TGTGCCAGCAGCTCTACAGCGGGAGGGCCGGCAGATACGCAGTATTTT; CDR3aa: CASSSTAGGPADTQYF
v_gene: TRBV6-5; d_gene: .; j_gene: TRBJ2-1; abundance: .; CDR3nt: TGTGCCAGCAGTTACTCGGACAGCGAGCAGTTCTTC; CDR3aa: CASSYSDSEQFF
v_gene: TRBV6-5; d_gene: .; j_gene: TRBJ1-1; abundance: .; CDR3nt: TGTGCCAGCAGTTTCTGGGGACTGGGCACTGAAGCTTTCTTT; CDR3aa: CASSFWGLGTEAFF
v_gene: TRBV20-1; d_gene: TRBD1; j_gene: TRBJ2-5; abundance: .; CDR3nt: TGCAGTGCTCGGACCGGGACAGGGAGAGAGACCCAGTACTTC; CDR3aa: CSARTGTGRETQYF
v_gene: TRBV4-3; d_gene: .; j_gene: TRBJ2-7; abundance: .; CDR3nt: TGCGCCAGCAGCCTTGGCCGGACTGCCCCCTACGAGCAGTACTTC; CDR3aa: CASSLGRTAPYEQYF
v_gene: TRBV5-1; d_gene: .; j_gene: TRBJ2-1; abundance: .; CDR3nt: TGCGCCAGCAGCCCGGGACTGCTAACAGGTCAGCAGTTCTTC; CDR3aa: CASSPGLLTGQQFF
v_gene: TRBV5-6; d_gene: .; j_gene: TRBJ2-2; abundance: once; CDR3nt: TGTGCCAGCAGCTCACAACCGGGCGGGGGCATCGGGGAGCTGTTTTTT; CDR3aa: CASSSQPGGGIGELFF
v_gene: TRBV19; d_gene: TRBD1; j_gene: TRBJ2-1; abundance: .; CDR3nt: TGTGCCAGTAGTATGGAAGGGGGCGCCTACAATGAGCAGTTCTTC; CDR3aa: CASSMEGGAYNEQFF
v_gene: TRBV20-1; d_gene: TRBD2; j_gene: TRBJ2-5; abundance: .; CDR3nt: TGCAGTGCCCCCCCGGGACTAGCGGGGGAGACCCAGTACTTC; CDR3aa: CSAPPGLAGETQYF
v_gene: TRBV20-1; d_gene: .; j_gene: TRBJ2-7; abundance: few; CDR3nt: TGCAGTGCCCTGGACGGGTACGAGCAGTACTTC; CDR3aa: CSALDGYEQYF
v_gene: TRBV7-2; d_gene: .; j_gene: TRBJ2-2; abundance: few; CDR3nt: TGTGCCAGCAGCTCGACCTTGGGCACCGGGGAGCTGTTTTTT; CDR3aa: CASSSTLGTGELFF
v_gene: TRBV7-2; d_gene: .; j_gene: TRBJ2-2; abundance: .; CDR3nt: TGTGCCAGCAGCATCCGACAGGCGAACACCGGGGAGCTGTTTTTT; CDR3aa: CASSIRQANTGELFF
v_gene: TRBV29-1; d_gene: .; j_gene: TRBJ1-1; abundance: .; CDR3nt: TGCAGCGTTCAATTTGGGAACACTGAAGCTTTCTTT; CDR3aa: CSVQFGNTEAFF
v_gene: TRBV28; d_gene: TRBD2; j_gene: TRBJ2-5; abundance: .; CDR3nt: TGTGCCAGCAGTCTTCCTCAGACTAGCGGGAGGGAAGAGACCCAGTACTTC; CDR3aa: CASSLPQTSGREETQYF
v_gene: TRBV7-9; d_gene: .; j_gene: TRBJ2-1; abundance: .; CDR3nt: TGTGCCAGCAGCCCCGGGACACAATACAATGAGCAGTTCTTC; CDR3aa: CASSPGTQYNEQFF
v_gene: TRBV3-1; d_gene: .; j_gene: TRBJ2-1; abundance: few; CDR3nt: TGTGCCAGCAGCCAATTGTTCTTTCGGGGCGGCGAGCAGTTCTTC; CDR3aa: CASSQLFFRGGEQFF
v_gene: TRBV4-2; d_gene: TRBD2; j_gene: TRBJ2-3; abundance: few; CDR3nt: TGTGCCAGCAGCCCTAGCGGGAGGGGGTTTGCAGATACGCAGTATTTT; CDR3aa: CASSPSGRGFADTQYF
v_gene: TRBV6-2/TRBV6-3; d_gene: .; j_gene: TRBJ1-2; abundance: .; CDR3nt: TGTGCCAGCCGGGCCTATGGCTACACCTTC; CDR3aa: CASRAYGYTF
v_gene: TRBV28; d_gene: .; j_gene: TRBJ2-5; abundance: few; CDR3nt: TGTGCCAGCATCTTATCGGACAGCCAAGAGACCCAGTACTTC; CDR3aa: CASILSDSQETQYF
v_gene: TRBV20-1; d_gene: TRBD1; j_gene: TRBJ2-3; abundance: few; CDR3nt: TGCAGTGCTAGTGTTCGAGGGGGCGCGGTAGATACGCAGTATTTT; CDR3aa: CSASVRGGAVDTQYF
v_gene: TRBV20-1; d_gene: .; j_gene: TRBJ1-1; abundance: .; CDR3nt: TGCAGTGCTAGGGTTCCAGGGTTTACTGAAGCTTTCTTT; CDR3aa: CSARVPGFTEAFF
v_gene: TRBV13; d_gene: .; j_gene: TRBJ1-1; abundance: .; CDR3nt: TGTGCCAGCAGCTTAGTTTGGGGCTCTAACACTGAAGCTTTCTTT; CDR3aa: CASSLVWGSNTEAFF
v_gene: TRBV7-2; d_gene: TRBD2; j_gene: TRBJ2-3; abundance: few; CDR3nt: TGTGCCAGCAGCCCCCAGAATAGCGGGCGCACAGATACGCAGTATTTT; CDR3aa: CASSPQNSGRTDTQYF
v_gene: TRBV21-1; d_gene: .; j_gene: TRBJ1-5; abundance: .; CDR3nt: TGTGCCAGCAGCAAAGGGGCGTTATTAGGTCAGCCCCAGCATTTT; CDR3aa: CASSKGALLGQPQHF
v_gene: TRBV9; d_gene: .; j_gene: TRBJ1-1; abundance: .; CDR3nt: TGTGCCAGCAGCGTCCACAGGGACACTGAAGCTTTCTTT; CDR3aa: CASSVHRDTEAFF
v_gene: TRBV6-1; d_gene: TRBD2; j_gene: TRBJ2-1; abundance: .; CDR3nt: TGTGCCAGCAGTGAATTGACTAGCGGGGCTCGGAATGAGCAGTTCTTC; CDR3aa: CASSELTSGARNEQFF
v_gene: TRBV29-1; d_gene: .; j_gene: TRBJ2-7; abundance: .; CDR3nt: TGCAGCGGGGGGTCGCATGGCGCCTACGAGCAGTACTTC; CDR3aa: CSGGSHGAYEQYF
v_gene: TRBV7-6; d_gene: .; j_gene: TRBJ2-5; abundance: .; CDR3nt: TGTGCCAGCAGCTTGGGTACCTGGCAGACCCAGTACTTC; CDR3aa: CASSLGTWQTQYF
v_gene: TRBV4-1; d_gene: TRBD2; j_gene: TRBJ2-7; abundance: .; CDR3nt: TGCGCCAGCAGCCCCAGATCACTAGCGGGAGACCCCTACGAGCAGTACTTC; CDR3aa: CASSPRSLAGDPYEQYF
v_gene: TRBV21-1; d_gene: .; j_gene: TRBJ2-3; abundance: .; CDR3nt: TGTGCCAGCAGCAAAGACCATCCAGATACGCAGTATTTT; CDR3aa: CASSKDHPDTQYF
v_gene: TRBV20-1; d_gene: .; j_gene: TRBJ2-5; abundance: .; CDR3nt: TGCAGTGCTTACGGACAAGCCGAGACCCAGTACTTC; CDR3aa: CSAYGQAETQYF
v_gene: TRBV20-1; d_gene: TRBD2; j_gene: TRBJ2-2; abundance: .; CDR3nt: TGCAGTGCGCCTGGGACTAGCGGATACTTCACCGGGGAGCTGTTTTTT; CDR3aa: CSAPGTSGYFTGELFF
v_gene: TRBV12-3/TRBV12-4; d_gene: TRBD1; j_gene: TRBJ1-4; abundance: .; CDR3nt: TGTGCCAGCAGAAAGTCAGGGGGCGGGTTTGAAAAACTGTTTTTT; CDR3aa: CASRKSGGGFEKLFF